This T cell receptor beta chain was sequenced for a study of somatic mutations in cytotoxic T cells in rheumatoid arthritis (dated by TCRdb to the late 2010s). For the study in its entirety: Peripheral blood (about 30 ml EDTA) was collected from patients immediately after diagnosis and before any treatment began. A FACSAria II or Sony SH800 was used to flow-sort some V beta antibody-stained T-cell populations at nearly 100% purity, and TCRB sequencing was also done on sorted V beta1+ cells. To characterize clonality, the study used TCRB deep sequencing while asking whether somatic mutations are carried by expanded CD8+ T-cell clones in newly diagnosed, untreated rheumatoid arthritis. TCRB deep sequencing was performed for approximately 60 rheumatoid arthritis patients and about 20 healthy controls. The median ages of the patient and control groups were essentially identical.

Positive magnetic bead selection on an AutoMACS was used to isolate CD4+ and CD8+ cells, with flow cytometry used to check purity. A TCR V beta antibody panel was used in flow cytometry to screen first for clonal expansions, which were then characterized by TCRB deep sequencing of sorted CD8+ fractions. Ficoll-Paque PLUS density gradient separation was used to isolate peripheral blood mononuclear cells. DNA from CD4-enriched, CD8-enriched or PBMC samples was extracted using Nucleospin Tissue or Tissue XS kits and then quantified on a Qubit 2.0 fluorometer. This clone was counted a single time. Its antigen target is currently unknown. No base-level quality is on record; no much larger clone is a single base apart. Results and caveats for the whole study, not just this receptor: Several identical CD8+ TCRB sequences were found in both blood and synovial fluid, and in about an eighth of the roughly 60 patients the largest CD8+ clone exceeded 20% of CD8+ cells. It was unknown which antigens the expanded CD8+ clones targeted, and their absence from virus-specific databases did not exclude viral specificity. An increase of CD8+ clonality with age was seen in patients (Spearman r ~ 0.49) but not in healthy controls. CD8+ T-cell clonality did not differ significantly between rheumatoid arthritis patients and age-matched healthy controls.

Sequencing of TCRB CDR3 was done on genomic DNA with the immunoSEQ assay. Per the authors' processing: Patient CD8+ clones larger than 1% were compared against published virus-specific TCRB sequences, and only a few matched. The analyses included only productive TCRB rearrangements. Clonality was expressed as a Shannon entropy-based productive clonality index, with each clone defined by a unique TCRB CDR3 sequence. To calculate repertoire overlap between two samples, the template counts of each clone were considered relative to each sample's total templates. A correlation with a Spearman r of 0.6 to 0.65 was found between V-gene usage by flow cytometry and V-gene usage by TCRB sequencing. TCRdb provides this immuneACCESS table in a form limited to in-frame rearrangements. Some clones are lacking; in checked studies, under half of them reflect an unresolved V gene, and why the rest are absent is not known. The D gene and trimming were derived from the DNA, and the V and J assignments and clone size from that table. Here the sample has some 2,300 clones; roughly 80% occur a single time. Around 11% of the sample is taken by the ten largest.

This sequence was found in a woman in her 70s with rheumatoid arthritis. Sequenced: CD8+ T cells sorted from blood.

The DNA sequence is TGTGCCAGCAGTCGACTACCCGAAGCCCCTGGAAACATTCAGTACTTC. Its translation reads: CASSRLPEAPGNIQYF. The sequence links TRBV28 to TRBJ2-4, with TRBD2 as a weak D call on 5 bases. V was cut back by 5 bases and J by 6 bases, leaving a gap of 20 bases between them. The CDR3 spans 16 residues, from the cysteine through the phenylalanine. Of all the DNA, just the CDR3 is kept, 48 bases in frame from base 1. CDR1 MDHEN and CDR2 SYDVKM are derived from the germline V gene.